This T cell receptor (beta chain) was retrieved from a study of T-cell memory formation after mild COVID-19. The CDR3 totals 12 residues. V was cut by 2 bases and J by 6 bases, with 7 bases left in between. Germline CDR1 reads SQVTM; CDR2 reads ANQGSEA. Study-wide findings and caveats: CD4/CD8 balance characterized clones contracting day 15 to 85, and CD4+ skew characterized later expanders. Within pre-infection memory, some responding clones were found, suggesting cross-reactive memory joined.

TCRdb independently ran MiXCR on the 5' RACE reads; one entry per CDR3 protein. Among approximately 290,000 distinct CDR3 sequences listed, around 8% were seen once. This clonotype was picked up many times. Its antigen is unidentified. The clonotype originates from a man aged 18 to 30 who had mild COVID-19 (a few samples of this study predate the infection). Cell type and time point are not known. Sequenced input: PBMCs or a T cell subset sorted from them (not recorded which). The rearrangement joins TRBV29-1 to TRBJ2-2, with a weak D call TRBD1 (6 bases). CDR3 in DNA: TGCAGCGTTGAAAAGGGGGCCGGGGAGCTGTTTTTT. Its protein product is CSVEKGAGELFF.